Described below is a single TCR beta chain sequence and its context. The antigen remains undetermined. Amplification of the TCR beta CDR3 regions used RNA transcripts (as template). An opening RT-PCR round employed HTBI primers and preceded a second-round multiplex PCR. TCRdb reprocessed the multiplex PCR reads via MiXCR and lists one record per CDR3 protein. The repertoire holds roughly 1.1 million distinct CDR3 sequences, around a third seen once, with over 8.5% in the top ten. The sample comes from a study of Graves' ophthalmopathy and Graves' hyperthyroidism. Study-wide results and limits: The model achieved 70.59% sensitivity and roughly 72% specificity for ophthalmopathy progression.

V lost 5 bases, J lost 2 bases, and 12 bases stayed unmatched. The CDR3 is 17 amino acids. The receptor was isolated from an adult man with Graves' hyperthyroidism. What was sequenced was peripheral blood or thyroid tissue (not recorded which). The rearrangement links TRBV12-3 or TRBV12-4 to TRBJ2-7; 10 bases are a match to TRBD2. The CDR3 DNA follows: TGTGCCAGCAGTGTAGGGGCTAGCGGGAGTCTGACCTACGAGCAGTACTTC. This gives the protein CASSVGASGSLTYEQYF.